Below, 14 T cell receptor beta chains from the same sample are listed, as sequenced in a study of blood T cells in healthy people across ages. Through a sample-barcoded 5' primer and a J-beta primer mix, a second PCR was run for roughly 7 to 11 cycles. Each CDR3 protein gets one entry after TCRdb re-called the 5' RACE reads with MiXCR. The sample records roughly 1.9 million distinct CDR3 sequences, about two fifths being singletons. Sequenced material: blood. The receptor set was obtained from a human donor in good health.

About this clonotype itself: Given a much more abundant clone one base away, this may be a read error. The chain couples TRBV7-2 to TRBJ1-1; D ambiguous. The CDR3 runs to 13 residues. The V gene's germline CDR1 is SGHTA and CDR2 FQGNSA. The CDR3 sequence: CASSLEQYTEAFF. Here the CDR3 DNA reads TGTGCCAGCAGTTTAGAACAGTACACTGAAGCTTTCTTT.

The table lists this clonotype with a count of one. The chain combines TRBV7-6 with TRBJ1-2; D possibly corresponds to TRBD1 (5 bases). The CDR3 loop spans 16 amino acids. With 0 bases removed from V and 0 bases from J, the gap between germline ends came to 11 bases. In germline, CDR1 is SGHVS, CDR2 FNYEAQ. This CDR3 is CASSLAHGASNYGYTF. As DNA, the CDR3 is TGTGCCAGCAGCTTAGCGCATGGGGCTTCTAACTATGGCTACACCTTC.

This clonotype was recorded once. J is TRBJ1-5 and V is TRBV5-1, with 8 bases lining up with TRBD1. The CDR3 consists of 14 residues. Looked up from germline, CDR1 is SGHRS and CDR2 is YFSETQ. J lost 6 bases, V lost 4 bases, and 6 bases had no gene match. The CDR3 sequence: CASSVQGDAQPQHF. The DNA of the CDR3 is TGCGCCAGCAGCGTACAGGGGGACGCTCAGCCCCAGCATTTT.

The chain employs TRBV24-1 and TRBJ2-7; D is perhaps TRBD1 (5 bases). The CDR3 loop spans 17 amino acids. Trimming stripped 3 bases from V and 2 bases from J, with 19 bases between. Germline V gene data show CDR1 as KGHDR and CDR2 as SFDVKD. CDR3 nucleotide sequence: TGTGCCACCAGTGATGAGGATATTGACAGTAGGACCTACGAGCAGTACTTC. Its translation: CATSDEDIDSRTYEQYF.

The V call is TRBV9, the J call TRBJ2-7; possibly TRBD1 or TRBD2 for D (5 bases each). Trimming removed 8 bases at V and 0 bases at J, with 15 bases between. The CDR3 loop spans 14 amino acids. Germline assignment: CDR1 SGDLS and CDR2 YYNGEE. The DNA of the CDR3 is TGTGCCAGTGGGAGTGGGGCGGACTCCTACGAGCAGTACTTC. Residues: CASGSGADSYEQYF.

This chain joins TRBV15 and TRBJ1-1; 12 nucleotides agree with TRBD1. V shed 5 bases, J shed 5 bases, and the junction held 6 bases outside the gene matches. Germline-derived CDR1 and CDR2 are LNHNV and YYDKDF (reference sequence). The CDR3 runs 15 residues. CDR3: CATSRRDRGQTEAFF. The CDR3 DNA sequence: TGTGCCACCAGCCGTAGGGACAGGGGGCAAACTGAAGCTTTCTTT. Variable domain in full (rest from reference TRBV15 and TRBJ1-1): DAMVIQNPRYQVTQFGKPVTLSCSQTLNHNVMYWYQQKSSQAPKLLFHYYDKDFNNEADTPDNFQSRRPNTSFCFLDIRSPGLGDTAMYLCATSRRDRGQTEAFFGQGTRLTVV.

This chain connects TRBV7-2 to TRBJ1-2, with D maybe TRBD1 (5 bases). CDR1 and CDR2 (germline): SGHTA, FQGNSA. Trimming stripped 4 bases from V and 3 bases from J, with 9 bases between. The CDR3 consists of 13 residues. For the CDR3, the DNA is TGTGCCAGCAGCTCGCCGGGACACTATGGCTACACCTTC. Its protein is CASSSPGHYGYTF.

This sequence joins TRBV2 and TRBJ2-3; TRBD2 agrees at 10 bases. This CDR3 spans 15 amino acids. V shed 5 bases, J shed 2 bases, and the junction held 4 bases outside the gene matches. From germline, CDR1 is SNHLY and CDR2 FYNNEI. The CDR3 spells CASSSTSGATDTQYF. In nucleotides, the CDR3 is TGTGCCAGCAGTTCCACTAGCGGGGCCACAGATACGCAGTATTTT. The complete variable domain, with remaining parts taken from reference TRBV2 and TRBJ2-3, reads EPEVTQTPSHQVTQMGQEVILRCVPISNHLYFYWYRQILGQKVEFLVSFYNNEISEKSEIFDDQFSVERPDGSNFTLKIRSTKLEDSAMYFCASSSTSGATDTQYFGPGTRLTVL.

This chain joins TRBV5-6 and TRBJ2-3; tentative D call: TRBD2 (5 bases). The CDR3 spans 17 residues. V dropped 0 bases and J dropped 0 bases, with 14 bases sitting between them. CDR1 and CDR2 (germline): SGHDT, YYEEEE. CDR3 nucleotide sequence: TGTGCCAGCAGCTTGGAGGGTTTGCCGGGGAGCACAGATACGCAGTATTTT. Its translation: CASSLEGLPGSTDTQYF. Full variable domain (outside the CDR3, taken from reference TRBV5-6 and TRBJ2-3): DAGVTQSPTHLIKTRGQQVTLRCSPKSGHDTVSWYQQALGQGPQFIFQYYEEEERQRGNFPDRFSGHQFPNYSSELNVNALLLGDSALYLCASSLEGLPGSTDTQYFGPGTRLTVL.

The sample holds many counts of this clonotype. The chain combines TRBV28 with TRBJ1-2; unclear D gene. CDR3 length: 13 amino acids. Trimming left V 2 bases short and J 5 bases short, with 9 bases between. Germline assignment: CDR1 MDHEN and CDR2 SYDVKM. CDR3 in DNA: TGTGCCAGCAGTTTAAGTTCAGATTATGGCTACACCTTC. Protein sequence: CASSLSSDYGYTF.

This clonotype was detected only a few times. This chain connects TRBV4-1 to TRBJ1-2; a weak D match, TRBD1 (5 bases). The CDR3 is 15 amino acids. Germline CDR1 and CDR2: MGHRA and YSYEKL. Trimming cost V 1 base and J 8 bases, with 17 bases left between them. CDR3 nucleotides: TGCGCCAGCAGCCAAGCAGGAGGGGTACAGCGGGGCTACACCTTC. The encoded protein is CASSQAGGVQRGYTF.

This clonotype showed up just a few times. The rearrangement uses TRBV20-1 and TRBJ2-7; TRBD2 agrees at 9 bases. Germline V gene data show CDR1 as DFQATT and CDR2 as SNEGSKA (reference sequence). The CDR3 has 15 amino acids. Trimming at V came to 0 bases and at J to 7 bases, leaving 10 bases not matched to a gene. The CDR3 DNA reads as TGCAGTGCTAGAGACGCTAGCGGGGAAATCTATGAGCAGTACTTC. This translates into CSARDASGEIYEQYF.

The chain employs TRBV20-1 and TRBJ2-7; 9 nucleotides line up with TRBD1. The germline gives CDR1 DFQATT, CDR2 SNEGSKA (reference sequence). Unmatched junction bases numbered 13, after V lost 3 bases and J lost 4 bases. The CDR3 consists of 16 residues. CDR3 amino acids: CSARRDSGTGTYEQYF. CDR3 sequence (DNA): TGCAGTGCTAGGAGGGACTCCGGGACAGGGACATACGAGCAGTACTTC.

The V and J genes are TRBV12-3 or TRBV12-4 and TRBJ2-1; 11 nucleotides align to TRBD2. The trim removed 6 bases at V and 6 bases at J, leaving 4 bases unmatched. The CDR3 contains 14 residues. For the CDR3, the DNA is TGTGCCAGCAGATCCACTAGCGGGGGCAATGAGCAGTTCTTC. Protein product: CASRSTSGGNEQFF.